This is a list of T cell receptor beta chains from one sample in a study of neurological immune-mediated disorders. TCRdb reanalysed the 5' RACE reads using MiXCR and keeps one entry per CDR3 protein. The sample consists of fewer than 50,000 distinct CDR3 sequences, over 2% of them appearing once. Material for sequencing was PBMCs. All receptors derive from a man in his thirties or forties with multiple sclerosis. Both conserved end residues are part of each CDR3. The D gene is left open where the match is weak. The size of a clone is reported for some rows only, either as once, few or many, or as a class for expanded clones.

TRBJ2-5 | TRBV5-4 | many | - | TGTGCCAGCAGCCAAAGGGGGGAGACCCAGTACTTC | CASSQRGETQYF
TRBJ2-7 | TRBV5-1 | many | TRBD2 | TGCGCCAGCAGCTTGACTAGCGGATCAAGCTCCTACGAGCAGTACTTC | CASSLTSGSSSYEQYF
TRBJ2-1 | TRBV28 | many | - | TGTGCCAGCAGTTTGAGTACTCCGAGGGAGCAGTTCTTC | CASSLSTPREQFF
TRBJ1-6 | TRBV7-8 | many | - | TGTGCCAGCAGCTCGCAAGGGACTAATTCACCCCTCCACTTT | CASSSQGTNSPLHF
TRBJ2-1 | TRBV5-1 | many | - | TGCGCCAGCAGCTTGGATCCGGCAGGTTACAATGAGCAGTTCTTC | CASSLDPAGYNEQFF
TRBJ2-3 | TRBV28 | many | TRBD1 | TGTGCCAGCAGTGTAAACCGGGACAGAGCTTACACAGATACGCAGTATTTT | CASSVNRDRAYTDTQYF
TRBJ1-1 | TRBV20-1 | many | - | TGCAGTGCTAGGTATCGGTATGAAGCTTTCTTT | CSARYRYEAFF
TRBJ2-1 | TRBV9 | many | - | TGTGCCAGCAGCGTAGGTGGGAGCGGCTCCTACAATGAGCAGTTCTTC | CASSVGGSGSYNEQFF
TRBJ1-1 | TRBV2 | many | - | TGTGCCAACAGGAGGGGGTCCCAGAACACTGAAGCTTTCTTT | CANRRGSQNTEAFF
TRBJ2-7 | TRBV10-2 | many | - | TGCGCCAGCAGTGCAGATGGCCCTTCCTACGAGCAGTACTTC | CASSADGPSYEQYF
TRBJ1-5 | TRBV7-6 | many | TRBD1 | TGTGCCCGACGACAGGGACAGGGCAATCAGCCCCAGCATTTT | CARRQGQGNQPQHF
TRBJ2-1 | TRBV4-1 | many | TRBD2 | TGCGCCAGCAGCCAAGGAGGCGGGGGGGCCGATGAGCAGTTCTTC | CASSQGGGGADEQFF
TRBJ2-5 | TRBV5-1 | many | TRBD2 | TGCGCCAGCAAGGCCCCTCCCGCGGGGGGGCAAGAGACCCAGTACTTC | CASKAPPAGGQETQYF
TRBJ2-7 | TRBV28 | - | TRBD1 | TGTGCCAGCAGTTCCGGGACAGACTACGAGCAGTACTTC | CASSSGTDYEQYF
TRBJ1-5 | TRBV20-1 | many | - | TGCAGTGCCGTTCTGGGGATTCGGGGCAATCAGCCCCAGCATTTT | CSAVLGIRGNQPQHF
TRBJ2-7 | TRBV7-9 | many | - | TGTGCCAGCAGTCCCCGGGGCGGCACCTTGAGCTCCTACGAGCAGTACTTC | CASSPRGGTLSSYEQYF
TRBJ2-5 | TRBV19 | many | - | TGTGCCAGTAGTATCAGTCAGCAAGAGACCCAGTACTTC | CASSISQQETQYF
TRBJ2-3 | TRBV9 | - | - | TGTGCCAGCAGCGTAGGTGGTGACAGCACAGATACGCAGTATTTT | CASSVGGDSTDTQYF
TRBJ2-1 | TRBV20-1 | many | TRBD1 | TGCAGTGCAAAGGGCACCGGGACAGGGTCCTACAATGAGCAGTTCTTC | CSAKGTGTGSYNEQFF
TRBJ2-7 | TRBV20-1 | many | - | TGCAGTGCCTCGGGGGACTCCTACGAGCAGTACTTC | CSASGDSYEQYF
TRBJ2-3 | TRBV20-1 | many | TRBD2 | TGCAGTGCTAGTTCCCTGAGCGGGAGAGATACGCAGTATTTT | CSASSLSGRDTQYF
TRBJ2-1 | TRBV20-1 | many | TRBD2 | TGCAGTGCTGTAGCCTCTAGCGGGGGGAGGTATGAGCAGTTCTTC | CSAVASSGGRYEQFF
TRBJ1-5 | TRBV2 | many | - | TGTGCCAGCACCCCCGGGGATCGCAATCAGCCCCAGCATTTT | CASTPGDRNQPQHF
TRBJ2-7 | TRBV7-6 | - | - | TGTGCCAGCACCGTTCGGAGAGAGCAGTACTTC | CASTVRREQYF
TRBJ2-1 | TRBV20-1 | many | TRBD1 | TGCAGTGCTAGACAGGGGGTCATCTACAATGAGCAGTTCTTC | CSARQGVIYNEQFF
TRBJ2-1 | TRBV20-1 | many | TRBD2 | TGCAGTGCTAGAAATCTAGCGGGGAATGAGCAGTTCTTC | CSARNLAGNEQFF
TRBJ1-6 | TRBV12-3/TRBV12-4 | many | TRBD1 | TGTGCCAGCAGTCTCGAGACCGGGACAGGGATTTCACCCCTCCACTTT | CASSLETGTGISPLHF
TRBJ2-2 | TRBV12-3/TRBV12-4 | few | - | TGTGCCAGCAGCCCTGACTCCATGGGCCTCATAGGGGAGCTGTTTTTT | CASSPDSMGLIGELFF
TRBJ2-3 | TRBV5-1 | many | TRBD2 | TGCGCCAGCAGCTCACGGGGGGTTCCGATCACAGATACGCAGTATTTT | CASSSRGVPITDTQYF
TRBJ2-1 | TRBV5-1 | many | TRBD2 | TGCGCCAGCAGCTTGGCGACTAGCGGCTACAATGAGCAGTTCTTC | CASSLATSGYNEQFF
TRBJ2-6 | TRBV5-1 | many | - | TGCGCCAGCAGCTATCAGGAGTCTGGGGCCAACGTCCTGACTTTC | CASSYQESGANVLTF
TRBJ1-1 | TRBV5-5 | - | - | TGTGCCAGCAGCTTAGTAGGATTGCGCACTGAAGCTTTCTTT | CASSLVGLRTEAFF
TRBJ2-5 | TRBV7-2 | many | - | TGTGCCAGCAGCTTAGGCAGGGGTTTAGAGGAGACCCAGTACTTC | CASSLGRGLEETQYF
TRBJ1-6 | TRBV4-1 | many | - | TGCGCCAGCAGCAAGGGGTATGTGGATTCACCCCTCCACTTT | CASSKGYVDSPLHF
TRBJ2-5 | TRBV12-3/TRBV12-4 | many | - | TGTGCCAGCAGCCCATTCGGAGAGACCCAGTACTTC | CASSPFGETQYF
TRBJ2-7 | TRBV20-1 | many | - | TGCAGTGCTAGAATGGCGGGCTCTTTCAGCGAGCAGTACTTC | CSARMAGSFSEQYF
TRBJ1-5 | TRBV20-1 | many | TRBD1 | TGCAGTGCTAGAGTGGACAGGGGCTATCAGCCCCAGCATTTT | CSARVDRGYQPQHF
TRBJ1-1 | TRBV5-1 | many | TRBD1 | TGCGCCAGCAGCTCGACCGGGACAGGTATGAACACTGAAGCTTTCTTT | CASSSTGTGMNTEAFF
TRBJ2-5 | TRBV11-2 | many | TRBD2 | TGTGCCAGCAGCTTAGGGGGACTAGCGAGGGAGACCCAGTACTTC | CASSLGGLARETQYF
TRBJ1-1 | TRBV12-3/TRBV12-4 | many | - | TGTGCCAGCAGTTTATTCCAGGGCGACACTGAAGCTTTCTTT | CASSLFQGDTEAFF
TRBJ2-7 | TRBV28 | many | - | TGTGCCAGCAGTTCCCCAGCCTTGGGGATTCGGTACGAGCAGTACTTC | CASSSPALGIRYEQYF
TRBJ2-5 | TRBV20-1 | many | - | TGCAGTGCTAGAGATTGGGGCAGGCAAGAGACCCAGTACTTC | CSARDWGRQETQYF
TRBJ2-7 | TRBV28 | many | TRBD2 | TGTGCCAGTGGGACTAGCGGTGCCTACGAGCAGTACTTC | CASGTSGAYEQYF
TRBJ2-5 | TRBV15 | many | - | TGTGCCACCAGCAAGAACACAGGACTCCAAGAGACCCAGTACTTC | CATSKNTGLQETQYF
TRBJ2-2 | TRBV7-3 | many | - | TGTGCCAGCAGCTTAGGAGACAACTATAACACCGGGGAGCTGTTTTTT | CASSLGDNYNTGELFF
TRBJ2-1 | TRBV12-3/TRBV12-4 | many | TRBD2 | TGTGCCAGCAGTTTTAGAGCGGGAGGGGTCACTGAGCAGTTCTTC | CASSFRAGGVTEQFF
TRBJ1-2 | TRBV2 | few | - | TGTGCCAGCAGTGAAGACAGCTCTGGCTACACCTTC | CASSEDSSGYTF
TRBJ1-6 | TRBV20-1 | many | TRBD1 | TGCAGTGCTAGAGATTGGGGACAGGGGGCGGCTAATTCACCCCTCCACTTT | CSARDWGQGAANSPLHF
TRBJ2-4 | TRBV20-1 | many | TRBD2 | TGCAGTGCTAGGGACTCTAGCGGGAGTGCCAAAAACATTCAGTACTTC | CSARDSSGSAKNIQYF